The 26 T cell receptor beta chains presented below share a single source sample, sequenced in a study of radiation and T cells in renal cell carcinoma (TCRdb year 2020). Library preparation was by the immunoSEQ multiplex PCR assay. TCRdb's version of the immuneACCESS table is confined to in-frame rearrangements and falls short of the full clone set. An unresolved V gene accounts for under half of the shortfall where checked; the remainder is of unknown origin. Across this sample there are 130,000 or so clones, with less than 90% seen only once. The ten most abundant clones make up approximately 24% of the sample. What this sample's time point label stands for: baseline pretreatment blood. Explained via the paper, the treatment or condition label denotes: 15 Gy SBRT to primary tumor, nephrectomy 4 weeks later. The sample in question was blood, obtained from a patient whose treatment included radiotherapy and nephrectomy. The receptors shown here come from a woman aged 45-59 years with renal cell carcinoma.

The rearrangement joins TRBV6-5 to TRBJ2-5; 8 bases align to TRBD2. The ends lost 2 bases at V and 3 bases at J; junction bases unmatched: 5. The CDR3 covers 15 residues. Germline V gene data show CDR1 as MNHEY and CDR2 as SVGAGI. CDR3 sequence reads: CASSYELAEKETQYF. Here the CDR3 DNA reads TGTGCCAGCAGTTACGAACTAGCGGAGAAAGAGACCCAGTACTTC.

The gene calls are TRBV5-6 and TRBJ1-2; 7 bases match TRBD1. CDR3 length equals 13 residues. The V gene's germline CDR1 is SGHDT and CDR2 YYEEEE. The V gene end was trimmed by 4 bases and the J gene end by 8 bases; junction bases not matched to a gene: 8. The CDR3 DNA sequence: TGTGCCAGCAGCCCCGGGACAGTGAGCGGCTACACCTTC. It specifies CASSPGTVSGYTF.

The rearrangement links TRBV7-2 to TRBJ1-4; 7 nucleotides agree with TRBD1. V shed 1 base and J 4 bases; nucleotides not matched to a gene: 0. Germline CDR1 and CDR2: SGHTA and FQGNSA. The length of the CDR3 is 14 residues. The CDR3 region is CASSLDRGNEKLFF. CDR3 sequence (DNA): TGTGCCAGCAGCTTAGACAGGGGTAATGAAAAACTGTTTTTT.

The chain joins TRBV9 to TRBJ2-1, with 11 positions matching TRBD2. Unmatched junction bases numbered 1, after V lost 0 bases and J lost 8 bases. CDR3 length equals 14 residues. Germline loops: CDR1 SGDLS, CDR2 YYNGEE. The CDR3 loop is CASSVELAGDEQFF. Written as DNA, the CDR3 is TGTGCCAGCAGCGTAGAACTAGCGGGAGATGAGCAGTTCTTC.

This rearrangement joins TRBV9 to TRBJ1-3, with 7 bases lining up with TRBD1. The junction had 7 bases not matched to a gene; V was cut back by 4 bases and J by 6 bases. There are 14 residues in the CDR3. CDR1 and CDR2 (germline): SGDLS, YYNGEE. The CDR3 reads CASSPRGTENTIYF. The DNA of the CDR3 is TGTGCCAGCAGCCCCAGAGGGACAGAAAACACCATATATTTT. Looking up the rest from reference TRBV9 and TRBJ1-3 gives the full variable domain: DSGVTQTPKHLITATGQRVTLRCSPRSGDLSVYWYQQSLDQGLQFLIQYYNGEERAKGNILERFSAQQFPDLHSELNLSSLELGDSALYFCASSPRGTENTIYFGEGSWLTVV.

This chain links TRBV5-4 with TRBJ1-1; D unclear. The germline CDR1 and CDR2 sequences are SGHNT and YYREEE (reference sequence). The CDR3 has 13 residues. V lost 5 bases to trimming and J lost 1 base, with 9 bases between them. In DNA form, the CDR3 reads TGTGCCAGCAGTCAAGGGCAGAACACTGAAGCTTTCTTT. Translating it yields CASSQGQNTEAFF.

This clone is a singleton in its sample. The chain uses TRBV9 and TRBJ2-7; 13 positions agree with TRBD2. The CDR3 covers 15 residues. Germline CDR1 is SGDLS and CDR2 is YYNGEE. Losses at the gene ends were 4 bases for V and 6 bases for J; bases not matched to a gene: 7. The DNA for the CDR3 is TGTGCCAGCAGCTCCCGACTAGCGGGAGGTTTCGAGCAGTACTTC. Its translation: CASSSRLAGGFEQYF.

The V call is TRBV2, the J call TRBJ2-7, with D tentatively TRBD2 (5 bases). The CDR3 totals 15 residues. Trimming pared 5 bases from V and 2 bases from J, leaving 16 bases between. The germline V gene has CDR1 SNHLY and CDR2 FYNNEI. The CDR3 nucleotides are TGTGCCAGCAGTCGGGCCCCGGGGTCCCCCTACGAGCAGTACTTC. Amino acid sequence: CASSRAPGSPYEQYF.

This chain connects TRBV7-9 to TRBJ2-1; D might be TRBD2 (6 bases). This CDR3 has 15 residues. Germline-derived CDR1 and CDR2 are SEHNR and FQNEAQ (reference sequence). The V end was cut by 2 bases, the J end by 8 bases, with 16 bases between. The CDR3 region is CASSLREPRPYEQFF. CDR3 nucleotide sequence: TGTGCCAGCAGCTTACGGGAGCCCCGGCCGTATGAGCAGTTCTTC. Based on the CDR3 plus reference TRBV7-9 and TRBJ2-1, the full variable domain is DTGVSQNPRHKITKRGQNVTFRCDPISEHNRLYWYRQTLGQGPEFLTYFQNEAQLEKSRLLSDRFSAERPKGSFSTLEIQRTEQGDSAMYLCASSLREPRPYEQFFGPGTRLTVL.

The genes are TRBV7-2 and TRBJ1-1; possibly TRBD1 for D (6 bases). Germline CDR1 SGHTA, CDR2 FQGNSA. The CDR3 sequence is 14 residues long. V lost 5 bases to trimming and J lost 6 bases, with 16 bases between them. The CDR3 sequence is CASSQQGFDAEAFF. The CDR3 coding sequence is TGTGCCAGCAGCCAACAGGGATTCGACGCTGAAGCTTTCTTT.

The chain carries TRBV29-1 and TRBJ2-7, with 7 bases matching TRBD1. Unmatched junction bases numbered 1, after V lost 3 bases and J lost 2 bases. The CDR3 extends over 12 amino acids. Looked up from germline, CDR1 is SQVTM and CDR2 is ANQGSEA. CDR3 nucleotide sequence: TGCAGCGTTGAGGGGACAGCCTACGAGCAGTACTTC. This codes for CSVEGTAYEQYF.

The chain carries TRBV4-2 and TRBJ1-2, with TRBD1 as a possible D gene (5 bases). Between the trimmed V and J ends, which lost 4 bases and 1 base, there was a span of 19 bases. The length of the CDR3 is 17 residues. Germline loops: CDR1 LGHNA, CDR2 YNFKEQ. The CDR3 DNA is TGTGCCAGCAGCCCCACACCCGGGACGAAAATTAACTATGGCTACACCTTC. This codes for CASSPTPGTKINYGYTF.

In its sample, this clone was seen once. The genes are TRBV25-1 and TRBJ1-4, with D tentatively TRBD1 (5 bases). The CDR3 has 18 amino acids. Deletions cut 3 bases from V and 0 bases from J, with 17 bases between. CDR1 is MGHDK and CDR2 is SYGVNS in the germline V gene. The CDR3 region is CASSDLTGNIATNEKLFF. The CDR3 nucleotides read TGTGCCAGCAGTGATCTTACAGGTAATATTGCAACTAATGAAAAACTGTTTTTT.

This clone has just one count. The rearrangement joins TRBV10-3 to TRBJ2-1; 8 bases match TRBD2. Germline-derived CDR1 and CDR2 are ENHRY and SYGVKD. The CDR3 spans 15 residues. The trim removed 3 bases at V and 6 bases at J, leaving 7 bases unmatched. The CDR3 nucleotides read TGTGCCATCAGTGACAAGCGGGAGTCCCCCAATGAGCAGTTCTTC. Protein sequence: CAISDKRESPNEQFF.

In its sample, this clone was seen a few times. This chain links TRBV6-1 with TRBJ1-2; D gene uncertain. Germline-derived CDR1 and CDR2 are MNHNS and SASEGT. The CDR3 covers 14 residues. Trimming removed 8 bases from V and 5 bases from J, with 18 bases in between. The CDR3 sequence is CASPPDTIGYGYTF. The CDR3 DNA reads TGTGCCAGCCCTCCCGACACCATTGGGTATGGCTACACCTTC.

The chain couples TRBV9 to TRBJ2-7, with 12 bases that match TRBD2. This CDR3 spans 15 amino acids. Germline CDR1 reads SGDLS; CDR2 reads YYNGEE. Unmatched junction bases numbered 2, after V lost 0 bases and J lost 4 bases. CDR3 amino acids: CASSVEGLAGYEQYF. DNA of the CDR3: TGTGCCAGCAGCGTAGAAGGACTAGCGGGGTACGAGCAGTACTTC.

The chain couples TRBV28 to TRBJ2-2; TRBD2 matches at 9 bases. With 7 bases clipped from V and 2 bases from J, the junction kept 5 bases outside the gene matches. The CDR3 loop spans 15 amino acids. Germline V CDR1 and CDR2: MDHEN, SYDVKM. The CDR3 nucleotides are TGTGCCAGCACCCTGACTAGCGGCAACACCGGGGAGCTGTTTTTT. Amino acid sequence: CASTLTSGNTGELFF.

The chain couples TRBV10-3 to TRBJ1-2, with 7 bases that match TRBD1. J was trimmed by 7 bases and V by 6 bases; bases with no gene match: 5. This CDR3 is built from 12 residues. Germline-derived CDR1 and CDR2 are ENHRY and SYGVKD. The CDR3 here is CAIRAGGGGYTF. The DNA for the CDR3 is TGTGCCATCAGGGCAGGGGGAGGTGGCTACACCTTC.

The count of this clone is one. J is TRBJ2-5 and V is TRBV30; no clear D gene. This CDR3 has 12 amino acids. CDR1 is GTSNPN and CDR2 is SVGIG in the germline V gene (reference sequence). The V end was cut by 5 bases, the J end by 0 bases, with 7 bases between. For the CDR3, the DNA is TGTGCCTGGGAGGCGAACCAAGAGACCCAGTACTTC. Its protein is CAWEANQETQYF.

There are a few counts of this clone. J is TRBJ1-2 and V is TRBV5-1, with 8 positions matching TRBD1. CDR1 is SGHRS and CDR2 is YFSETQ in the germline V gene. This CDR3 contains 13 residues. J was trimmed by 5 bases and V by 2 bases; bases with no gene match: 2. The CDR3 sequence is CASSLQGEYGYTF. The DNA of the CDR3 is TGCGCCAGCAGCTTACAGGGGGAATATGGCTACACCTTC.

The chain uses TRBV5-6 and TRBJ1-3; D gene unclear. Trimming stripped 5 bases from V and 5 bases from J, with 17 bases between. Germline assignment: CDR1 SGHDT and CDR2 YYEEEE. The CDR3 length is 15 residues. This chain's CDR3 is CASSPDPSSRNTIYF. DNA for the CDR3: TGTGCCAGCAGTCCGGACCCCTCGAGTCGAAACACCATATATTTT.

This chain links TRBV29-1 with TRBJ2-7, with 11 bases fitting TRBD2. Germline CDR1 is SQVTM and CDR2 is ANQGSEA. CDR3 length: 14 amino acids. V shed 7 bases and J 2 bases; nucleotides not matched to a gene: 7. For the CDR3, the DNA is TGCAGCGCCATAGCGGGGGGGACGACCTACGAGCAGTACTTC. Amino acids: CSAIAGGTTYEQYF.

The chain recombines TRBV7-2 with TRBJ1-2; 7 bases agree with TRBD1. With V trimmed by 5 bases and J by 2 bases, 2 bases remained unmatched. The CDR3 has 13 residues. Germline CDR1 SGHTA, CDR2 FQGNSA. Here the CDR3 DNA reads TGTGCCAGCAGCCCGGGACAGAACTATGGCTACACCTTC. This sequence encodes CASSPGQNYGYTF.

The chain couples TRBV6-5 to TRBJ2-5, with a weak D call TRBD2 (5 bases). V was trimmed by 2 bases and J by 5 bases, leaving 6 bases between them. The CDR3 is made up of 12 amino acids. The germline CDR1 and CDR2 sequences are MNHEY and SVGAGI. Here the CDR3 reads CASSYGGETQYF. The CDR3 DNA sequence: TGTGCCAGCAGTTACGGCGGGGAGACCCAGTACTTC.

CDR3 nucleotide sequence: TGCGCCAGCAGCCCCAGCCGTGAGCCCTACAATGAGCAGTTCTTC. Amino acids: CASSPSREPYNEQFF. The chain joins TRBV5-1 to TRBJ2-1; D unresolved. Germline CDR1 is SGHRS and CDR2 is YFSETQ. The V and J ends lost 4 bases and 2 bases respectively, with 13 bases between them. The CDR3 loop spans 15 amino acids.

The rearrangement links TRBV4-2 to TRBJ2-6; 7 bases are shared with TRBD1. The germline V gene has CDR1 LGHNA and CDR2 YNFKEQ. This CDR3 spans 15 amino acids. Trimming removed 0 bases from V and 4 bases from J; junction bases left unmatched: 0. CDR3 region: CASSQETGGANVLTF. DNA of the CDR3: TGTGCCAGCAGCCAAGAGACAGGGGGGGCCAACGTCCTGACTTTC.